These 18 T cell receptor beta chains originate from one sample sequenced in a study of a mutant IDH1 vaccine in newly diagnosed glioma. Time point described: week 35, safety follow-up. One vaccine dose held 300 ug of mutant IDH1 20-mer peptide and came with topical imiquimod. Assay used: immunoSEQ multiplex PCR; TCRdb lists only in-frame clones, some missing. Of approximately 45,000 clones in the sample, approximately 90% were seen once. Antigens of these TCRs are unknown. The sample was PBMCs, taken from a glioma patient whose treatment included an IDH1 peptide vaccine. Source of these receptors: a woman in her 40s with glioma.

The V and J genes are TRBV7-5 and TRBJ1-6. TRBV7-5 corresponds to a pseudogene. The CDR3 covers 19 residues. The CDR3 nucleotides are TGTGCCAGAAGCTTAGCTATAGTCCGGGATAGCTCCTATAATTCACCCCTCCACTTT. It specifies CARSLAIVRDSSYNSPLHF.

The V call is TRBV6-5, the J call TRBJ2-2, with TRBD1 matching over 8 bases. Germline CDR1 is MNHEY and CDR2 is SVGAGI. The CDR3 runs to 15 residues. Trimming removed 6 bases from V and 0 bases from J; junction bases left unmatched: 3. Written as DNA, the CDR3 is TGTGCCAGCAGCGGGGACAGGTCGAACACCGGGGAGCTGTTTTTT. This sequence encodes CASSGDRSNTGELFF.

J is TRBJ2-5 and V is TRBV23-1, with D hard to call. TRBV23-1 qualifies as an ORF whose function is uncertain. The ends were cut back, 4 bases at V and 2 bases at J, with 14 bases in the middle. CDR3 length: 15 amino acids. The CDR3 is CASSPRWAVQETQYF. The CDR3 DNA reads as TGCGCCAGCAGTCCCCGATGGGCGGTTCAAGAGACCCAGTACTTC.

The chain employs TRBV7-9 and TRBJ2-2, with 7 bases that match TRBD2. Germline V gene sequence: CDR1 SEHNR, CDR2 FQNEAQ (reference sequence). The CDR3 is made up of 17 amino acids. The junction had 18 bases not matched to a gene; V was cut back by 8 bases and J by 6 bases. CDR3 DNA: TGTGCCAGCGAGGAAGGGGACTATCACCTCACCGCCGGGGAGCTGTTTTTT. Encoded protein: CASEEGDYHLTAGELFF.

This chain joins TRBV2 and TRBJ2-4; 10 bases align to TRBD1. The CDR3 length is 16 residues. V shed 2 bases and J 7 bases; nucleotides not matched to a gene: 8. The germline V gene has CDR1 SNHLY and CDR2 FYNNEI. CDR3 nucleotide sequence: TGTGCCAGCAGTGAACCCTCGACAGGGGGCGCGAACATTCAGTACTTC. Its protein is CASSEPSTGGANIQYF. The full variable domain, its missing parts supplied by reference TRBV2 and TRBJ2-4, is EPEVTQTPSHQVTQMGQEVILRCVPISNHLYFYWYRQILGQKVEFLVSFYNNEISEKSEIFDDQFSVERPDGSNFTLKIRSTKLEDSAMYFCASSEPSTGGANIQYFGAGTRLSVL.

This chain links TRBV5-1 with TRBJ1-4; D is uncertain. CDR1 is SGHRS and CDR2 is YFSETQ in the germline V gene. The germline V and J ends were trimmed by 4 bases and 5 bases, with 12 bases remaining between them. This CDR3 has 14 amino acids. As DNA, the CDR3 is TGCGCCAGCAGCAAGGAACCCCCGAATGAAAAACTGTTTTTT. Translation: CASSKEPPNEKLFF.

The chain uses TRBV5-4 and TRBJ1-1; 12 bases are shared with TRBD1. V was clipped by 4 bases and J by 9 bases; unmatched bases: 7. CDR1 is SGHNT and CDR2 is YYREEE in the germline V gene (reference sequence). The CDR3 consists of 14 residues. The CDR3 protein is CASSNPGTGGKAFF. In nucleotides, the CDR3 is TGTGCCAGCAGCAACCCCGGGACAGGGGGCAAAGCTTTCTTT.

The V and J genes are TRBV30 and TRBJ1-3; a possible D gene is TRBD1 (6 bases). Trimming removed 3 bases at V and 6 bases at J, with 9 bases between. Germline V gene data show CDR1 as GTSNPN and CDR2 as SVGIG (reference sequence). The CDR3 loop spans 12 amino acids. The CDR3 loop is CAWRQGANTIYF. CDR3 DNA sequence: TGTGCCTGGAGACAGGGAGCAAACACCATATATTTT.

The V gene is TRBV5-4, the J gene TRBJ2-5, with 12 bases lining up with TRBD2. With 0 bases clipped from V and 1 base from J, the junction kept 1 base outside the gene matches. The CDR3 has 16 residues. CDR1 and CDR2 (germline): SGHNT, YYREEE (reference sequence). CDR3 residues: CASSLALAGGQETQYF. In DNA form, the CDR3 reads TGTGCCAGCAGCTTGGCACTAGCGGGGGGCCAAGAGACCCAGTACTTC. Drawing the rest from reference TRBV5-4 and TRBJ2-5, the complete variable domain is ETGVTQSPTHLIKTRGQQVTLRCSSQSGHNTVSWYQQALGQGPQFIFQYYREEENGRGNFPPRFSGLQFPNYSSELNVNALELDDSALYLCASSLALAGGQETQYFGPGTRLLVL.

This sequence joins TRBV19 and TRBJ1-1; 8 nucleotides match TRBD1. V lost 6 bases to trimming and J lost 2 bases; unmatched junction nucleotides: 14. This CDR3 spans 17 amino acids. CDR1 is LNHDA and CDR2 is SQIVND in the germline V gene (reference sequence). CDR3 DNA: TGTGCCAGTAGAAAGGGACAGGTAATTGGGGCCAACACTGAAGCTTTCTTT. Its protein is CASRKGQVIGANTEAFF. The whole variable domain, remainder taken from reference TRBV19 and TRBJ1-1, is DGGITQSPKYLFRKEGQNVTLSCEQNLNHDAMYWYRQDPGQGLRLIYYSQIVNDFQKGDIAEGYSVSREKKESFPLTVTSAQKNPTAFYLCASRKGQVIGANTEAFFGQGTRLTVV.

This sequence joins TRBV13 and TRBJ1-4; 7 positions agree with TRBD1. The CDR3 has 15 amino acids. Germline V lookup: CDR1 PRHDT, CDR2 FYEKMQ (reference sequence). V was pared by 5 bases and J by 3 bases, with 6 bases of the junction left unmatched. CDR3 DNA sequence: TGTGCCAGCAGCACAGGGGCGGCTGCTAATGAAAAACTGTTTTTT. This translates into CASSTGAAANEKLFF.

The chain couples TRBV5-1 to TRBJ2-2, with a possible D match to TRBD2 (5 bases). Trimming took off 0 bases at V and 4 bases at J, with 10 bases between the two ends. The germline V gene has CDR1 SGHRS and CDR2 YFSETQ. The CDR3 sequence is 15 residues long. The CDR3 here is CASSLAQDSTGELFF. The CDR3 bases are TGCGCCAGCAGCTTGGCCCAGGACTCCACCGGGGAGCTGTTTTTT.

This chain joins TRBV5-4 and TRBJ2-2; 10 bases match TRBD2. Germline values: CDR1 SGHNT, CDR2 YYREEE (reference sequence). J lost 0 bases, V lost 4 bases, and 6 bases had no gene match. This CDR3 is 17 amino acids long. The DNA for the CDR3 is TGTGCCAGCAGCCGGGGTGGACTAGCGGCGAACACCGGGGAGCTGTTTTTT. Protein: CASSRGGLAANTGELFF.

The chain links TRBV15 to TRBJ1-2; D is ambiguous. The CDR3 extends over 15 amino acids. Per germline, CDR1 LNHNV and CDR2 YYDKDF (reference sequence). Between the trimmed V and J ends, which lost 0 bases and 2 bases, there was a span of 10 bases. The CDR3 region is CATSREREQNYGYTF. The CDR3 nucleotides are TGTGCCACCAGCAGAGAAAGGGAACAGAACTATGGCTACACCTTC.

The CDR3 DNA reads TGTGCCAGCAGTCTTGGTATGGCAGCGGGAGAGGGGGATACGCAGTATTTT. Residues: CASSLGMAAGEGDTQYF. The chain employs TRBV28 and TRBJ2-3; 8 bases agree with TRBD2. The CDR3 totals 17 residues. V dropped 5 bases and J dropped 6; count of bases not matched to a gene: 16. Germline V gene sequence: CDR1 MDHEN, CDR2 SYDVKM.

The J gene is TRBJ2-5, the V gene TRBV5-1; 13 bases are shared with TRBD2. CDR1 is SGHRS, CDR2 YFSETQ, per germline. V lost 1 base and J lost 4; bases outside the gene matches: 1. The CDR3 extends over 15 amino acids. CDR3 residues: CASSLTSGGGETQYF. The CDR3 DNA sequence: TGCGCCAGCAGCTTGACTAGCGGGGGGGGAGAGACCCAGTACTTC. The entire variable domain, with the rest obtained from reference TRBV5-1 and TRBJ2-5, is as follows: KAGVTQTPRYLIKTRGQQVTLSCSPISGHRSVSWYQQTPGQGLQFLFEYFSETQRNKGNFPGRFSGRQFSNSRSEMNVSTLELGDSALYLCASSLTSGGGETQYFGPGTRLLVL.

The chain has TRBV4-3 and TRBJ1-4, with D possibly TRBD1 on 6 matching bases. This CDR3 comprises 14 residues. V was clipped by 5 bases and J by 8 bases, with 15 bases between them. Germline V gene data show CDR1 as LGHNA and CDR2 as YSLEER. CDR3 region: CASSTRERGEKLFF. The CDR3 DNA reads TGCGCCAGCAGCACTCGGGAAAGGGGGGAAAAACTGTTTTTT.

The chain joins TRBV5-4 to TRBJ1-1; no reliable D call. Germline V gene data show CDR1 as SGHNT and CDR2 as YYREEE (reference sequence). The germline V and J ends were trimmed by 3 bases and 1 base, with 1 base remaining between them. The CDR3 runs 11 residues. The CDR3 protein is CASSWNTEAFF. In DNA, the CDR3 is TGTGCCAGCAGCTGGAACACTGAAGCTTTCTTT. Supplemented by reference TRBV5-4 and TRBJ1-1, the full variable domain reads ETGVTQSPTHLIKTRGQQVTLRCSSQSGHNTVSWYQQALGQGPQFIFQYYREEENGRGNFPPRFSGLQFPNYSSELNVNALELDDSALYLCASSWNTEAFFGQGTRLTVV.